The source of this T cell receptor beta chain is a study of T cell responses to AZD1222 COVID-19 vaccine. Germline V gene sequence: CDR1 MNHEY, CDR2 SVGAGI. The CDR3 extends over 12 amino acids. V lost 6 bases and J lost 2, with 6 bases in between. The count of this clone is one. Some clones are missing from TCRdb's copy, which holds only in-frame ones; the method was immunoSEQ multiplex PCR. The table has approximately 110,000 clones, around 93% seen once. Sequences were derived from peripheral blood, sampled 28 days after the second AZD1222 dose. V usage is TRBV6-5 and J usage is TRBJ2-3; the D call may be TRBD1 or TRBD2 (5 bases each). The clonotype comes from an adult who received the AZD1222 COVID-19 vaccine. CDR3 sequence reads: CASRGDTDTQYF. CDR3 bases: TGTGCCAGCAGGGGGGACACAGATACGCAGTATTTT.